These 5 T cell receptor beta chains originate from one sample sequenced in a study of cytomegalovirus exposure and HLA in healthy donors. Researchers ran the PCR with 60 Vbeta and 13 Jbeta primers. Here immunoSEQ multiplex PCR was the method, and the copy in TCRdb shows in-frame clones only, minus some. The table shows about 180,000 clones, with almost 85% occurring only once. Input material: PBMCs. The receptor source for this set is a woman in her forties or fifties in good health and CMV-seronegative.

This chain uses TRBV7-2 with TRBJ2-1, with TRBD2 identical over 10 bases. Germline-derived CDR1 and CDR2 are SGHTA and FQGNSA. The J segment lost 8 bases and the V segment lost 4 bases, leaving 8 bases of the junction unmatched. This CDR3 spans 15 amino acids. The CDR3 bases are TGTGCCAGCAGCTCCGGGACTAGCGCATTATATGAGCAGTTCTTC. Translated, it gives CASSSGTSALYEQFF.

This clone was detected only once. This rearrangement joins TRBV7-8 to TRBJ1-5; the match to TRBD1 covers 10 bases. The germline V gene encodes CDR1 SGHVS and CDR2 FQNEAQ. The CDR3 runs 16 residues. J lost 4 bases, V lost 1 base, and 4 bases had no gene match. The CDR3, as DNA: TGTGCCAGCAGCTTAGGACGGACAGGGGGGAATCAGCCCCAGCATTTT. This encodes CASSLGRTGGNQPQHF.

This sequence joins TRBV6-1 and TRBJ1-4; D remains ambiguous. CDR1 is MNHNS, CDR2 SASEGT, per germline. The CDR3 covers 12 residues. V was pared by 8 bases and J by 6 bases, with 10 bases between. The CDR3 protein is CASGQPDEKLFF. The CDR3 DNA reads TGTGCCAGCGGGCAGCCGGATGAAAAACTGTTTTTT.

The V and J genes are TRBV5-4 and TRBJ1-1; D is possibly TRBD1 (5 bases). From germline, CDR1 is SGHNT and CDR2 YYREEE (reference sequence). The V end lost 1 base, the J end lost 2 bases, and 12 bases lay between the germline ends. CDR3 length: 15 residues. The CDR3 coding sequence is TGTGCCAGCAGCTTGAAGGAGACAGCAAACACTGAAGCTTTCTTT. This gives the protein CASSLKETANTEAFF.

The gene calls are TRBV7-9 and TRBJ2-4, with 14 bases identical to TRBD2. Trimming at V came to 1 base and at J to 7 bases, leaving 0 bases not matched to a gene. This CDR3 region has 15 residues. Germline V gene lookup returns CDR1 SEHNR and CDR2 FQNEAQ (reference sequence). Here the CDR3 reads CASSLGLAGGNIQYF. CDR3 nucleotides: TGTGCCAGCAGCTTAGGACTAGCGGGGGGGAACATTCAGTACTTC.